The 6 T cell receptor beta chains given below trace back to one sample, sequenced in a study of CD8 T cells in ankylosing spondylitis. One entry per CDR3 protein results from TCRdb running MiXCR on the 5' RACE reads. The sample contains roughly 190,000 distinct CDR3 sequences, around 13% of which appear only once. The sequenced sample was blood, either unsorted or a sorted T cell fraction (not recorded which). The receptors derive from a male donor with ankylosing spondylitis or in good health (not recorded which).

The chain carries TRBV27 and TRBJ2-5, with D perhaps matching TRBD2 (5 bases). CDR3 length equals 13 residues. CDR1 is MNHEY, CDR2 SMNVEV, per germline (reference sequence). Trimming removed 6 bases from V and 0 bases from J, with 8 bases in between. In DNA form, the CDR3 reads TGTGCCAGCAGGCCCGGGAACCAAGAGACCCAGTACTTC. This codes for CASRPGNQETQYF.

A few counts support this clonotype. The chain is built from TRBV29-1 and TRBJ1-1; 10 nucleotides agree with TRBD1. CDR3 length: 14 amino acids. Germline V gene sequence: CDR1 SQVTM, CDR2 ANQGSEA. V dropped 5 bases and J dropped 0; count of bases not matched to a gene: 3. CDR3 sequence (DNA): TGCAGCGTTCTCGGGACAGGGGTGAACACTGAAGCTTTCTTT. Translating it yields CSVLGTGVNTEAFF. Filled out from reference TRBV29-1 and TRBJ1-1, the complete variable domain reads SAVISQKPSRDICQRGTSLTIQCQVDSQVTMMFWYRQQPGQSLTLIATANQGSEATYESGFVIDKFPISRPNLTFSTLTVSNMSPEDSSIYLCSVLGTGVNTEAFFGQGTRLTVV.

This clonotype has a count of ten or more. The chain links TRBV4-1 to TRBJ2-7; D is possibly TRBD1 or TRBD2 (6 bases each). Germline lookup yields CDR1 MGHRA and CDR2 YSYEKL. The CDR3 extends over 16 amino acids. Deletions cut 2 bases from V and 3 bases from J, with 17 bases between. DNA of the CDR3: TGCGCCAGCAGCCAATCCATAGGGGGAGGAAGCTACGAGCAGTACTTC. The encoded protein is CASSQSIGGGSYEQYF.

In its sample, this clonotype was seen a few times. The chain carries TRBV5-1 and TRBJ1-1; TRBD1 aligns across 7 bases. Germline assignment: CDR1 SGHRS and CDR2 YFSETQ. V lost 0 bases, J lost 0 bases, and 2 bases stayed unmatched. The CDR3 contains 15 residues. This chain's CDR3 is CASSLGRGMNTEAFF. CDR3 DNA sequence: TGCGCCAGCAGCTTGGGCAGGGGGATGAACACTGAAGCTTTCTTT.

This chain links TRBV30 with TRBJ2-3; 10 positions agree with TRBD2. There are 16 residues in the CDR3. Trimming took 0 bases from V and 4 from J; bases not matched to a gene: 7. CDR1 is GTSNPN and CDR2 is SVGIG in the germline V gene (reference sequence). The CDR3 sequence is CAWSVAGAGGADTQYF. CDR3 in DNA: TGTGCCTGGAGTGTAGCGGGAGCGGGGGGGGCAGATACGCAGTATTTT.

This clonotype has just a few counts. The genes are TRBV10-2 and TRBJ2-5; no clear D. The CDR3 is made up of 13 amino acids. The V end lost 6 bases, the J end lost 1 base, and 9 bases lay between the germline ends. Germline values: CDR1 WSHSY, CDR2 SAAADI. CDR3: CASSSVIQETQYF. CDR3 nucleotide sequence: TGCGCCAGCAGCAGCGTCATCCAAGAGACCCAGTACTTC.